This entry features one T cell receptor beta chain sequence. This record belongs to a study of blood T cell repertoires in COVID-19. Study at large: Donors in the United States, Italy and Spain gave samples during acute or convalescent COVID-19. Sample material is recorded as cDNA or gDNA derived from T cells, B-cell-depleted T cells, or PBMCs.

Germline-derived CDR1 and CDR2 are MDHEN and SYDVKM. Trimming removed 5 bases from V and 1 base from J; junction bases left unmatched: 4. The CDR3 runs 16 residues. Recruited during active infection, patients (from Seattle) were subsequently followed longitudinally. In the original analysis: From reference gene primer amplification, estimates of nucleated cell counts were derived. This table comes from immunoSEQ multiplex PCR, and its TCRdb copy is limited to in-frame clones, with some not included. The DNA gave D and trimming, while V, J and clone size come from that table. The profile shows approximately 200,000 clones, about 83% of them singletons.

This sequence originates from a person aged 65 to 85 with COVID-19, enrolled during active disease. The sample consisted of peripheral blood. This rearrangement joins TRBV28 to TRBJ2-1, with 11 nucleotides matching TRBD2. The CDR3 loop reads CASSVSGRGSYNEQFF. CDR3 nucleotide sequence: TGTGCCAGCAGTGTTAGCGGGAGGGGGTCCTACAATGAGCAGTTCTTC.